This TCR beta chain stems from a study of T cells in Graves' hyperthyroidism and ophthalmopathy. Patients showing uncontrolled infection, other autoimmune disease, pregnancy or lactation were ineligible. CDR3 size: 16 residues. V was trimmed by 3 bases and J by 4 bases, leaving 18 bases between them. Germline CDR1 and CDR2: KGHSH and LQKENI. Amplification yielded TCR beta CDR3 regions, with RNA transcripts as the source. HTBI primers drove first-round RT-PCR of the TCR CDR3. TCRdb reprocessed the multiplex PCR reads with MiXCR, giving one entry per CDR3 protein. This sample yields more than 350,000 distinct CDR3 sequences, of which approximately 14% are seen a single time; under 25% belongs to the top ten. This clonotype was seen ten or more times.

The chain joins TRBV18 to TRBJ1-1; maybe TRBD1 (6 bases). Sequenced sample: blood. This receptor was taken from an older woman with Graves' ophthalmopathy. CDR3 protein: CASSPTRGGGTTEAFF. The CDR3 DNA is TGTGCCAGCTCACCCACACGAGGGGGGGGGACCACTGAAGCTTTCTTT.